Listed below are T cell receptor beta chains from one sample, sequenced in a study of OX40 agonist ivuxolimab in advanced cancers. The method was immunoSEQ multiplex PCR; TCRdb's version includes in-frame clones alone and lacks a portion of them. Among more than 45,000 clones listed, about 87% were seen once. Sequencing used CD4+ or CD8+ T cells sorted from blood, obtained in a trial of the OX40 agonist ivuxolimab. Every receptor here comes from an adult with an advanced solid tumor such as melanoma, head and neck, liver or kidney cancer. CDR3s include the opening cysteine and the closing phenylalanine or tryptophan. D genes are given only for firm matches. Clone size, where shown, is once, few, many, or a class for clones that have expanded.

V gene,D gene,J gene,clone size,CDR3 protein,CDR3 DNA
TRBV6-8,TRBD2,TRBJ2-3,NA,CASSYPTSGGAGSDTQYF,TGTGCCAGCAGTTACCCGACTAGCGGGGGGGCCGGTTCAGATACGCAGTATTTT
TRBV5-1,TRBD1,TRBJ1-1,NA,CASSAQGVNTEAFF,TGCGCCAGCAGCGCCCAGGGGGTGAACACTGAAGCTTTCTTT
TRBV16,NA,TRBJ1-2,NA,CASSQSTYGYTF,TGTGCCAGCAGCCAATCGACCTATGGCTACACCTTC
TRBV5-6,NA,TRBJ2-3,NA,CASSGGGPTDTQYF,TGTGCCAGCAGCGGGGGGGGGCCCACAGATACGCAGTATTTT
TRBV5-1,NA,TRBJ1-1,NA,CASSSFANTEAFF,TGCGCCAGCAGCTCTTTCGCGAACACTGAAGCTTTCTTT
TRBV28,NA,TRBJ1-2,once,CASSAYSNGYTF,TGTGCCAGCAGTGCGTACAGCAATGGCTACACCTTC
TRBV18,NA,TRBJ1-5,NA,CASSPKGGNQPQHF,TGTGCCAGCTCACCAAAGGGTGGCAATCAGCCCCAGCATTTT
TRBV30,NA,TRBJ2-3,NA,CAWTPGARTDTQYF,TGTGCCTGGACCCCCGGGGCCCGCACAGATACGCAGTATTTT
TRBV13,NA,TRBJ1-1,NA,CASSLSGTNTEAFF,TGTGCCAGCAGCTTATCGGGGACGAACACTGAAGCTTTCTTT
TRBV18,NA,TRBJ1-5,NA,CASSPPGNQPQHF,TGTGCCAGCTCACCACCGGGGAATCAGCCCCAGCATTTT
TRBV5-6,TRBD1,TRBJ2-1,NA,CASSMAGTGSYNEQFF,TGTGCCAGCAGCATGGCCGGGACAGGGTCCTACAATGAGCAGTTCTTC
TRBV10-3,TRBD2,TRBJ2-1,NA,CAISESLGLAGGGSYNEQFF,TGTGCCATCAGTGAGTCGCTAGGACTAGCGGGAGGGGGTTCCTACAATGAGCAGTTCTTC
TRBV6-1,TRBD2,TRBJ2-7,NA,CASSEALAGGREQYF,TGTGCCAGCAGTGAAGCCCTGGCGGGAGGGCGCGAGCAGTACTTC
TRBV30,TRBD1,TRBJ2-7,NA,CAWSIGGRFRQYF,TGTGCCTGGAGTATAGGGGGCAGGTTCAGGCAGTACTTC
TRBV5-4,NA,TRBJ1-4,NA,CASSSRQDNEKLFF,TGTGCCAGCAGCTCTAGACAGGATAATGAAAAACTGTTTTTT
TRBV5-6,TRBD1,TRBJ1-4,NA,CASSPPTGVGEKLFF,TGTGCCAGCAGCCCCCCAACAGGGGTTGGTGAAAAACTGTTTTTT
TRBV5-1,NA,TRBJ2-2,NA,CASSFPRDGELFF,TGCGCCAGCAGCTTCCCTCGGGACGGGGAGCTGTTTTTT
TRBV9,TRBD2,TRBJ2-5,NA,CASSRGGLAGGPETQYF,TGTGCCAGCTCAAGAGGGGGGCTAGCGGGAGGGCCCGAGACCCAGTACTTC
TRBV7-6,TRBD1,TRBJ1-1,NA,CASSAFSFRGDRNTEAFF,TGTGCCAGCAGCGCTTTCTCCTTCAGGGGGGATAGGAACACTGAAGCTTTCTTT
TRBV2,NA,TRBJ1-2,NA,CASTPGGPYGYTF,TGTGCCAGCACCCCCGGGGGACCGTATGGCTACACCTTC
TRBV7-9,NA,TRBJ2-7,NA,CASSLIRGFSSYEQYF,TGTGCCAGCAGCTTAATCCGGGGTTTCAGCTCCTACGAGCAGTACTTC
TRBV4-2,TRBD2,TRBJ2-3,NA,CASSQDGASGSTDTQYF,TGTGCCAGCAGCCAAGACGGGGCTAGCGGGAGCACAGATACGCAGTATTTT
TRBV5-1,NA,TRBJ1-1,NA,CASSVLGAGDTEAFF,TGCGCCAGCAGTGTTTTGGGGGCAGGGGACACTGAAGCTTTCTTT
TRBV19,TRBD1,TRBJ2-2,NA,CASSQNRGTGELFF,TGTGCCAGTAGCCAAAACAGGGGCACCGGGGAGCTGTTTTTT
TRBV9,NA,TRBJ2-3,NA,CASSVGGRDTQYF,TGTGCCAGCAGCGTAGGGGGACGAGATACGCAGTATTTT
TRBV19,NA,TRBJ2-7,NA,CASSLTPSSHYEQYF,TGTGCCAGTAGTCTAACCCCCTCTAGCCACTACGAGCAGTACTTC
TRBV15,TRBD1,TRBJ1-2,NA,CATSRNRGAYGYTF,TGTGCCACCAGCAGGAACAGGGGAGCCTATGGCTACACCTTC
TRBV14,NA,TRBJ2-7,NA,CASSPHTGRSYEQYF,TGTGCCAGCAGCCCCCATACGGGACGATCCTACGAGCAGTACTTC
TRBV5-1,NA,TRBJ2-3,NA,CASSLGRPPTDTQYF,TGCGCCAGCAGCTTGGGGCGGCCGCCCACAGATACGCAGTATTTT
TRBV5-5,NA,TRBJ1-1,NA,CASSQAQGAMNTEAFF,TGTGCCAGCAGTCAAGCACAGGGTGCGATGAACACTGAAGCTTTCTTT
TRBV7-6,NA,TRBJ2-5,NA,CASSLEGPYAGQTQYF,TGTGCCAGCAGCTTAGAGGGACCCTATGCCGGGCAGACCCAGTACTTC
TRBV19,TRBD1,TRBJ2-2,NA,CASESGTVNTGELFF,TGTGCCAGCGAGTCCGGGACAGTGAACACCGGGGAGCTGTTTTTT
TRBV7-9,NA,TRBJ1-1,NA,CASSQDWLNTEAFF,TGTGCCAGCAGCCAAGACTGGTTGAACACTGAAGCTTTCTTT
TRBV18,NA,TRBJ2-5,NA,CASSDGRAQETQYF,TGTGCCAGCTCAGATGGCAGGGCGCAAGAGACCCAGTACTTC
TRBV5-1,NA,TRBJ2-7,few,CASRATYEQYF,TGCGCCAGCAGGGCCACCTACGAGCAGTACTTC
TRBV6-5,TRBD2,TRBJ2-1,NA,CATQIRLAGGGEQFF,TGTGCCACCCAGATCAGACTAGCGGGGGGTGGAGAGCAGTTCTTC
TRBV5-1,NA,TRBJ2-2,NA,CASSLAATGELFF,TGCGCCAGCAGCTTGGCAGCTACCGGGGAGCTGTTTTTT
TRBV18,NA,TRBJ1-1,NA,CASSVVNRVTEAFF,TGTGCCAGCTCAGTAGTTAACAGGGTTACTGAAGCTTTCTTT
TRBV18,TRBD1,TRBJ2-7,NA,CASSLSGQTMGEQYF,TGTGCCAGCTCACTCTCGGGACAGACTATGGGGGAGCAGTACTTC
TRBV9,TRBD2,TRBJ2-3,NA,CASSVGRGGTDTQYF,TGTGCCAGCAGCGTAGGCCGGGGGGGCACAGATACGCAGTATTTT
TRBV7-2,NA,TRBJ2-7,NA,CASSRERAYEQYF,TGTGCCAGCAGCCGGGAGAGGGCCTACGAGCAGTACTTC
TRBV5-4,TRBD1,TRBJ1-3,NA,CASSPTPPGQGSGNTIYF,TGTGCCAGCAGCCCCACTCCTCCGGGACAGGGGTCTGGAAACACCATATATTTT
TRBV19,NA,TRBJ1-1,NA,CASSSQVNTEAFF,TGTGCCAGTAGTTCACAGGTAAACACTGAAGCTTTCTTT
TRBV7-8,NA,TRBJ1-6,NA,CASSLARVQRNSPLHF,TGTGCCAGCAGCTTAGCCCGGGTCCAGCGGAATTCACCCCTCCACTTT
TRBV5-1,NA,TRBJ1-5,NA,CASSLVRQFNQPQHF,TGCGCCAGCAGCTTGGTACGGCAGTTCAATCAGCCCCAGCATTTT
TRBV19,NA,TRBJ2-7,NA,CASSIGFRQGSYEQYF,TGTGCCAGTAGTATAGGATTTAGGCAGGGGAGCTACGAGCAGTACTTC
TRBV6-4,TRBD1,TRBJ2-2,NA,CASSVGQSTGELFF,TGTGCCAGCAGCGTGGGACAGAGCACCGGGGAGCTGTTTTTT
TRBV6-6,TRBD1,TRBJ2-7,NA,CASSPRQGAAYEQYF,TGTGCCAGCAGTCCCCGACAGGGAGCGGCCTACGAGCAGTACTTC
TRBV10-3,NA,TRBJ1-5,NA,CASRLNSNQPQHF,TGTGCCTCCCGACTGAACAGCAATCAGCCCCAGCATTTT
TRBV19,TRBD1,TRBJ1-4,NA,CASSIGQVNEKLFF,TGTGCCAGTAGTATCGGACAGGTTAATGAAAAACTGTTTTTT
TRBV5-6,TRBD1,TRBJ2-7,NA,CASTLMGTASSYEQYF,TGTGCCAGCACCTTAATGGGGACAGCGAGCTCCTACGAGCAGTACTTC
TRBV27,TRBD1,TRBJ2-3,NA,CASSGTGRSSADTQYF,TGTGCCAGCAGCGGGACAGGCAGAAGTAGCGCAGATACGCAGTATTTT
TRBV5-5,TRBD1,TRBJ1-1,once,CASSNTGDTEAFF,TGTGCCAGCAGCAACACAGGGGACACTGAAGCTTTCTTT
TRBV12-5,TRBD1,TRBJ1-3,NA,CASGLATSLLLRGPGNTIYF,TGTGCTAGTGGTTTGGCCACAAGCCTTTTACTCAGGGGGCCTGGAAACACCATATATTTT
TRBV2,NA,TRBJ2-7,NA,CASSEEMAYEQYF,TGTGCCAGCAGTGAGGAAATGGCCTACGAGCAGTACTTC
TRBV11-1,NA,TRBJ1-5,NA,CASSLNGGNQPQHF,TGTGCCAGCAGCTTAAATGGCGGTAATCAGCCCCAGCATTTT
TRBV4-2,TRBD1,TRBJ1-2,NA,CASSQEAGGGYGYTF,TGTGCCAGCAGCCAAGAAGCAGGGGGCGGCTATGGCTACACCTTC
TRBV4-3,TRBD1,TRBJ2-7,once,CASSQEGGTGFSEQYF,TGCGCCAGCAGCCAAGAAGGGGGGACAGGTTTCTCCGAGCAGTACTTC